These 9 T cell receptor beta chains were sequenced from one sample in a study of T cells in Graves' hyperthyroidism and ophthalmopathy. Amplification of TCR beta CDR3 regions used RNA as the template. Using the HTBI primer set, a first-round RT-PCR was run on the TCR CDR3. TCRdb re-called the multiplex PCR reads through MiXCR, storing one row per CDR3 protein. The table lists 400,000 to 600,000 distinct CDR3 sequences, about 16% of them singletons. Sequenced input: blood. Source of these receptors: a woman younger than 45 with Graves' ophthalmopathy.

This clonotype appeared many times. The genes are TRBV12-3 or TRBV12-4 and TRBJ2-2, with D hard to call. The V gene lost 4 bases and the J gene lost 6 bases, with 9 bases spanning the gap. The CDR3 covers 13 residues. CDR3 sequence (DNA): TGTGCCAGCAGTTCCGAAGGCTCCGGGGAGCTGTTTTTT. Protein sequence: CASSSEGSGELFF.

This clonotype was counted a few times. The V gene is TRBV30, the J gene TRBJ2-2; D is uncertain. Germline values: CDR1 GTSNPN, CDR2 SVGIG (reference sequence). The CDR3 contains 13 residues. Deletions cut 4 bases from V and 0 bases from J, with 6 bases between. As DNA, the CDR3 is TGTGCCTGGACCCTAACGAACACCGGGGAGCTGTTTTTT. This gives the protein CAWTLTNTGELFF.

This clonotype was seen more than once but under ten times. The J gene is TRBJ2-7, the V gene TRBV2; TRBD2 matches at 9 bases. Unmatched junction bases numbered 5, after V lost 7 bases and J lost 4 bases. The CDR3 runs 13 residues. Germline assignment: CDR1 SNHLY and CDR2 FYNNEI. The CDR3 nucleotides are TGTGCCAGCAAGGCTAGCGGGAAATACGAGCAGTACTTC. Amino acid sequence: CASKASGKYEQYF.

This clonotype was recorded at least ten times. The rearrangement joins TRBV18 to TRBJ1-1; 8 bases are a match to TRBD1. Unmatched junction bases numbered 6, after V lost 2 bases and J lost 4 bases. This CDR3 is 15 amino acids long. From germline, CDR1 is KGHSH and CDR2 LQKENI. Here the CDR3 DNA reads TGTGCCAGCTCACCAGAGCAGGGGGCTGTCACTGAAGCTTTCTTT. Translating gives CASSPEQGAVTEAFF.

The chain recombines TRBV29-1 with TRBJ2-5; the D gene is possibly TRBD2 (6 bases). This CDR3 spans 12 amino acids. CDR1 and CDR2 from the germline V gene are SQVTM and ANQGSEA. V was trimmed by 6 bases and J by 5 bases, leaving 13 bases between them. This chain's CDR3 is CSVRRGGETQYF. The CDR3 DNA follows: TGCAGCGTGCGGAGGGGTGGGGAGACCCAGTACTTC.

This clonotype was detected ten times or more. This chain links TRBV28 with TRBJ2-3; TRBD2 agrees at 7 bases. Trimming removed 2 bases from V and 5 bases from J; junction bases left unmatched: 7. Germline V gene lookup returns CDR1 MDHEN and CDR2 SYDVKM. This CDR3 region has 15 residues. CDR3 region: CASSLPGTKGDTQYF. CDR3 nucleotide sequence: TGTGCCAGCAGTTTACCCGGGACTAAAGGAGATACGCAGTATTTT.

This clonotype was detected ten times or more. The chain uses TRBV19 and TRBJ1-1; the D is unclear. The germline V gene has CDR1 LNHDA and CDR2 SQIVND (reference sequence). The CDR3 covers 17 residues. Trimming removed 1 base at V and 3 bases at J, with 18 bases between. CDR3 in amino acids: CASSIGVNIGLDTEAFF. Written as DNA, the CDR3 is TGTGCCAGTAGTATAGGGGTCAATATCGGGTTGGACACTGAAGCTTTCTTT.

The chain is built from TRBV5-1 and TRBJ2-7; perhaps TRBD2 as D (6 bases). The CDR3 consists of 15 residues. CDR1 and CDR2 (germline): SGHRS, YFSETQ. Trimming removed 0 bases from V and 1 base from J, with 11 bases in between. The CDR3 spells CASSLASAGSYEQYF. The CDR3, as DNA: TGCGCCAGCAGCTTGGCCTCGGCGGGATCCTACGAGCAGTACTTC.

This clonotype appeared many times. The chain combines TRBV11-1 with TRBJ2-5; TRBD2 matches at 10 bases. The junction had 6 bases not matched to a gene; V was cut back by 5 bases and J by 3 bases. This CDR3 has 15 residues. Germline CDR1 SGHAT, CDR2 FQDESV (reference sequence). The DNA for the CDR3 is TGTGCCAGCAGCCGTCCCGGACTAGCGGAAGAGACCCAGTACTTC. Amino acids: CASSRPGLAEETQYF.